This TCR beta chain was profiled in a study of T cells in Graves' hyperthyroidism and ophthalmopathy. Study-wide points: Blood samples included most of the expanded thyroid clonotypes exceeding 0.001. From stable hyperthyroidism, ophthalmopathy was separated by a 13 V-J model.

As regards this clonotype: As yet, its antigen is unknown.

Amplification of TCR beta CDR3 regions used RNA as the template. The HTBI primer set was used in a first-round RT-PCR of the TCR CDR3. TCRdb reprocessed the multiplex PCR reads with MiXCR, giving one entry per CDR3 protein. In the table there are 750,000 to 900,000 distinct CDR3 sequences, 38% of which are singletons. V was trimmed by 9 bases and J by 8 bases, leaving 10 bases between them. This CDR3 spans 11 amino acids. The sample comprised blood. The rearrangement joins TRBV12-3 or TRBV12-4 to TRBJ1-4; D unresolved. The source is a man between 18 and 35 years old with Graves' hyperthyroidism. CDR3 sequence (DNA): TGTGCCAGTCGAACGGGGGAAAAACTGTTTTTT. Translation: CASRTGEKLFF.